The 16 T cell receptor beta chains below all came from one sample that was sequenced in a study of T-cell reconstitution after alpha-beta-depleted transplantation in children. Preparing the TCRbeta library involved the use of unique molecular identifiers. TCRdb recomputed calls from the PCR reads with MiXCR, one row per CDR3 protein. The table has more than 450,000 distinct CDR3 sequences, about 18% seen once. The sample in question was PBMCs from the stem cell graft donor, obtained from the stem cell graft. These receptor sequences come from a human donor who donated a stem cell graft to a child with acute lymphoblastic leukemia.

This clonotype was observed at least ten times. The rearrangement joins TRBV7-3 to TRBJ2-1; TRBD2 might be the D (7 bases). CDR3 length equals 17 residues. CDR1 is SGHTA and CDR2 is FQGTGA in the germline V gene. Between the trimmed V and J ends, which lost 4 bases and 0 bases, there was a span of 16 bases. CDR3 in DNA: TGTGCCAGCAGCTCGGGTAGGGGAGGGGGCTCCTACAATGAGCAGTTCTTC. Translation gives CASSSGRGGGSYNEQFF.

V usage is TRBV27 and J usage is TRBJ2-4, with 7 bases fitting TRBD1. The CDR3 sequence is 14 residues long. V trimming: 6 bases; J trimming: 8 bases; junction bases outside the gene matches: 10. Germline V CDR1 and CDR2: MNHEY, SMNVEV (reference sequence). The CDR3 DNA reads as TGTGCCAGCAGCCGACAGGGAGCAAGGGACATTCAGTACTTC. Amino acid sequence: CASSRQGARDIQYF.

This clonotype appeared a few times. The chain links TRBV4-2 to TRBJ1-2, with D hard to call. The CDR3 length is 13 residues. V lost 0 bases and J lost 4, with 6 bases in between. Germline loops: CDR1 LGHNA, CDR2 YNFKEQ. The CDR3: CASSQEDLYGYTF. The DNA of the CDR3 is TGTGCCAGCAGCCAAGAAGACCTCTATGGCTACACCTTC.

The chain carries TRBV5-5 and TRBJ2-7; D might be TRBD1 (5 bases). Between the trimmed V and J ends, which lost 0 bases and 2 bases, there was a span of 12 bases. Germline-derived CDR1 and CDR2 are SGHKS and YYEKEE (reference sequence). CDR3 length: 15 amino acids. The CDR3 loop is CASSLVPTGAYEQYF. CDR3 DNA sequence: TGTGCCAGCAGCTTGGTTCCCACAGGAGCCTACGAGCAGTACTTC.

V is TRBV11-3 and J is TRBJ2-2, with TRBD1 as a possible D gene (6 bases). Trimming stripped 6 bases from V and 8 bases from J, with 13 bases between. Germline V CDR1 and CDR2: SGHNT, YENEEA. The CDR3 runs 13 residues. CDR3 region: CASSPTGLGELFF. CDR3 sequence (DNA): TGTGCCAGCAGTCCCACAGGGCTGGGGGAGCTGTTTTTT.

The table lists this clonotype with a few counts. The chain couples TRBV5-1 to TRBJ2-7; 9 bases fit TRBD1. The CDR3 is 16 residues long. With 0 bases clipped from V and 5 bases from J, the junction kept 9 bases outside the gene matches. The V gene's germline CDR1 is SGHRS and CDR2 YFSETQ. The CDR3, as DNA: TGCGCCAGCAGCTTGGGGGCCGGGACAGGGACCAACGAGCAGTACTTC. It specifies CASSLGAGTGTNEQYF.

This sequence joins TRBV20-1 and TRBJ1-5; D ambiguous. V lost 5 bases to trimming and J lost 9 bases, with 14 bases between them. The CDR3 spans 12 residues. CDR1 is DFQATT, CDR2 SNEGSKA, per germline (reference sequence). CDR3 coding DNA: TGCAGTGCTGCTCGGACCGCCAGGCCCCAGCATTTT. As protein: CSAARTARPQHF.

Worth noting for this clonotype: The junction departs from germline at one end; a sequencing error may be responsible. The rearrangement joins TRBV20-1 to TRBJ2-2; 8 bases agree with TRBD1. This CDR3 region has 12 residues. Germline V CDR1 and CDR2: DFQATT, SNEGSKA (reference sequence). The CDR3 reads CSARGQGWELFF. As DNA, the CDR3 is TGCAGTGCCAGAGGACAGGGATGGGAGCTGTTTTTT.

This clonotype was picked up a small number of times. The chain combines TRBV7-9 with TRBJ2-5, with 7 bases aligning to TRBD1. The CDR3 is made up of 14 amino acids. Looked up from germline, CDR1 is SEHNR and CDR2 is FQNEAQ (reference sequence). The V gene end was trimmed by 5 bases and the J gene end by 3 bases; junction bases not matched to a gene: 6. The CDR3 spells CASSPAGTEETQYF. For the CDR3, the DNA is TGTGCCAGCAGCCCCGCCGGGACAGAAGAGACCCAGTACTTC. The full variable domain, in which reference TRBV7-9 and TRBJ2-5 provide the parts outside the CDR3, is DTGVSQNPRHKITKRGQNVTFRCDPISEHNRLYWYRQTLGQGPEFLTYFQNEAQLEKSRLLSDRFSAERPKGSFSTLEIQRTEQGDSAMYLCASSPAGTEETQYFGPGTRLLVL.

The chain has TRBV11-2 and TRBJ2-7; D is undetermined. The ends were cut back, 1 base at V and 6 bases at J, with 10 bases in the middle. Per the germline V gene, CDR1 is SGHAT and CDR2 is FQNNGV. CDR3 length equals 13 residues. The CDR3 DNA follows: TGTGCCAGCAGCTTAGGGGGTGTGGTCGAGCAGTACTTC. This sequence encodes CASSLGGVVEQYF. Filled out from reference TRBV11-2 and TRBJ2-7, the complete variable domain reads EAGVAQSPRYKIIEKRQSVAFWCNPISGHATLYWYQQILGQGPKLLIQFQNNGVVDDSQLPKDRFSAERLKGVDSTLKIQPAKLEDSAVYLCASSLGGVVEQYFGPGTRLTVT.

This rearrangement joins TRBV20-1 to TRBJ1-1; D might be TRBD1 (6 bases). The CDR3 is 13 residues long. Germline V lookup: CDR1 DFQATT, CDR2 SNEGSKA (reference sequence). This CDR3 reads CRARGVQNLEAFF. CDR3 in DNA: TGCAGGGCCAGGGGCGTGCAGAACTTAGAAGCTTTCTTT.

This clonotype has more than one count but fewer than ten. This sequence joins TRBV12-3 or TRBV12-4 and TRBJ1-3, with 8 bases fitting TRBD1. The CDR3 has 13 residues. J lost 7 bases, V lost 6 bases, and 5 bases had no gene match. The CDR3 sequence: CASRQHRGNTIYF. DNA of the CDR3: TGTGCCAGCAGACAACACAGGGGGAACACCATATATTTT.

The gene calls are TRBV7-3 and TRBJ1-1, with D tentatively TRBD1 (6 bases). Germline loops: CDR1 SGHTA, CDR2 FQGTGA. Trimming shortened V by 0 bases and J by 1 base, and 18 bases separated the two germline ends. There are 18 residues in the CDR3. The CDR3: CASSLTQGGMARNTEAFF. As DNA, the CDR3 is TGTGCCAGCAGCTTAACTCAAGGGGGGATGGCTAGGAACACTGAAGCTTTCTTT.

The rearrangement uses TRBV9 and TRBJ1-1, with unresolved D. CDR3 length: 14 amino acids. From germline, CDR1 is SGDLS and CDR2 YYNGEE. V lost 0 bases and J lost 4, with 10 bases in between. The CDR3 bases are TGTGCCAGCAGCGTAGACAAAGGGCCCACTGAAGCTTTCTTT. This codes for CASSVDKGPTEAFF.

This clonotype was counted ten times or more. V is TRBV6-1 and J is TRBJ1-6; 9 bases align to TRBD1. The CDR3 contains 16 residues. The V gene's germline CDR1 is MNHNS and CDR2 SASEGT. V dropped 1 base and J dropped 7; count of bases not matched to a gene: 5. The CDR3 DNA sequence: TGTGCCAGCAGTGAAGAATCCGGACAGGGGAATTCACCCCTCCACTTT. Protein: CASSEESGQGNSPLHF.

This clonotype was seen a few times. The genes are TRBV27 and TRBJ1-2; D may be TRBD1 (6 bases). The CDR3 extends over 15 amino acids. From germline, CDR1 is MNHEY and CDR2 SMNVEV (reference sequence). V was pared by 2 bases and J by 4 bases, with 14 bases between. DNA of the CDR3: TGTGCCAGCAGTTTAATGCGGGGGCAAGGCTATGGCTACACCTTC. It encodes CASSLMRGQGYGYTF.